The rows below give T cell receptor beta chains drawn from one sample of a study of long-term antiretroviral therapy in people with HIV. Produced via immunoSEQ multiplex PCR; TCRdb's table is partial and in-frame only. There are about 24,000 clones in the sample; over 80% occur only once, and 23% lies in the top ten. The starting material was unsorted PBMCs, obtained 0.4 years after starting antiretroviral therapy. The receptor source for this set is a man aged 50 to 59 with HIV. Both conserved end residues are part of each CDR3. Fields, in order: CDR3 protein, CDR3 DNA, V gene, J gene, clone size, D gene. A D gene is named only where the DNA matches it firmly. Only some rows state a clone size, as once, few, many or a class for expanded clones.

CASNYMGGNTDTQYF	TGTGCCAGCAACTACATGGGAGGAAACACAGATACGCAGTATTTT	TRBV2	TRBJ2-3	.	.
CASSPAGVPNIQYF	TGTGCCAGCAGCCCCGCCGGGGTACCAAACATTCAGTACTTC	TRBV6-5	TRBJ2-4	.	.
CASSQASLNTEAFF	TGCGCCAGCAGCCAAGCCAGCTTGAACACTGAAGCTTTCTTT	TRBV4-1	TRBJ1-1	.	.
CASRMGDSPNYGYTF	TGTGCCAGCAGGATGGGGGACAGTCCTAACTATGGCTACACCTTC	TRBV6-4	TRBJ1-2	.	TRBD1
CASSLRAGNYGYTF	TGCGCCAGCAGCTTGCGCGCGGGGAACTATGGCTACACCTTC	TRBV5-1	TRBJ1-2	.	.
CASSLREKSPLHF	TGTGCCAGCAGCCTCCGGGAAAAGTCACCCCTCCACTTT	TRBV14	TRBJ1-6	few	.
CASSGVTGANTGELFF	TGCGCCAGCAGCGGAGTGACAGGGGCGAACACCGGGGAGCTGTTTTTT	TRBV5-1	TRBJ2-2	.	TRBD1
CASSLSGTSEFYEQYF	TGTGCCAGCAGTTTATCGGGGACTAGCGAGTTCTACGAGCAGTACTTC	TRBV27	TRBJ2-7	.	TRBD2
CASSTPLREQYF	TGTGCCAGCAGTACCCCTTTGCGGGAGCAGTACTTC	TRBV13	TRBJ2-7	.	.
CASSPGPQGAQYF	TGTGCCAGCTCACCAGGGCCTCAAGGGGCCCAGTACTTC	TRBV18	TRBJ2-5	.	.
CASSPGTTSGNTIYF	TGTGCCAGCAGTCCTGGGACGACCTCTGGAAACACCATATATTTT	TRBV28	TRBJ1-3	.	.
CSVEDGNYGYTF	TGCAGCGTTGAGGACGGCAACTATGGCTACACCTTC	TRBV29-1	TRBJ1-2	.	.
CASSLSRSGEQYF	TGTGCCAGCAGCTTAAGCAGGTCGGGAGAGCAGTACTTC	TRBV7-3	TRBJ2-7	.	.
CAWSRTQALINYGYTF	TGTGCCTGGAGTCGGACACAAGCCCTGATTAACTATGGCTACACCTTC	TRBV30	TRBJ1-2	.	.
CASSWGSSYEQYF	TGTGCCAGTAGTTGGGGTTCCTCCTACGAGCAGTACTTC	TRBV19	TRBJ2-7	.	.
CATSPSGVGYTF	TGTGCCACCAGCCCCTCAGGGGTCGGCTACACCTTC	TRBV15	TRBJ1-2	.	.
CASSFISSPYEQYF	TGTGCCAGCAGCTTCATTAGTAGTCCCTACGAGCAGTACTTC	TRBV5-6	TRBJ2-7	.	.
CASSSRTGGRTEAFF	TGTGCCAGCAGCTCCCGGACAGGGGGAAGGACTGAAGCTTTCTTT	TRBV7-9	TRBJ1-1	.	TRBD1
CASSATEQYF	TGTGCCAGCAGTGCGACCGAGCAGTACTTC	TRBV6-1	TRBJ2-7	.	.
CASSPISGEGEAFF	TGCGCCAGCAGCCCCATATCAGGGGAGGGTGAAGCTTTCTTT	TRBV5-1	TRBJ1-1	once	.
CASSQGLGNQPQHF	TGTGCCAGTAGTCAAGGGTTAGGAAATCAGCCCCAGCATTTT	TRBV19	TRBJ1-5	.	.
CASSPDGDLYEQYF	TGTGCCAGCTCACCGGACGGAGACCTCTACGAGCAGTACTTC	TRBV18	TRBJ2-7	.	.
CASSLQENTEAFF	TGTGCCAGCAGCTTACAGGAGAACACTGAAGCTTTCTTT	TRBV7-3	TRBJ1-1	.	.
CASSPTGGITEAFF	TGCGCCAGCAGTCCCACGGGGGGCATCACTGAAGCTTTCTTT	TRBV5-1	TRBJ1-1	.	.
CASSSSASGVYEQYF	TGTGCCAGCAGCTCCTCGGCTAGCGGGGTCTACGAGCAGTACTTC	TRBV7-8	TRBJ2-7	.	TRBD2
CASGGGLAKNIQYF	TGTGCCAGTGGGGGGGGCCTAGCCAAAAACATTCAGTACTTC	TRBV19	TRBJ2-4	.	.
CASSMGDHRDTQYF	TGTGCCAGTAGTATGGGGGACCATCGGGATACGCAGTATTTT	TRBV19	TRBJ2-3	.	.
CASSFPPGQDYGYTF	TGTGCCAGCAGTTTTCCGCCGGGACAGGACTATGGCTACACCTTC	TRBV28	TRBJ1-2	.	TRBD1
CASRRLAGDLICLYEQYF	TGTGCCAGCAGAAGACTAGCGGGGGACCTCATATGCCTCTACGAGCAGTACTTC	TRBV6-4	TRBJ2-7	few	TRBD2
CATSRSGGAPYEQYF	TGTGCCACCAGCAGGAGCGGGGGGGCGCCCTACGAGCAGTACTTC	TRBV15	TRBJ2-7	.	TRBD2
CASRNRGPEPPYGYTF	TGTGCCAGTAGGAACAGGGGGCCTGAACCCCCTTATGGCTACACCTTC	TRBV19	TRBJ1-2	.	TRBD1
CASSLADGYQPQHF	TGTGCCAGCAGCTTGGCGGACGGATATCAGCCCCAGCATTTT	TRBV5-5	TRBJ1-5	.	.
CASSSGGTNTGELFF	TGTGCCAGCTCATCGGGGGGAACGAACACCGGGGAGCTGTTTTTT	TRBV18	TRBJ2-2	once	TRBD2
CASSEYLGDLNTEAFF	TGTGCCAGCAGTGAATATTTAGGAGACCTGAACACTGAAGCTTTCTTT	TRBV25-1	TRBJ1-1	.	.
CASSLEETLNTEAFF	TGTGCCAGCAGCTTAGAAGAGACGTTGAACACTGAAGCTTTCTTT	TRBV7-9	TRBJ1-1	.	.
CASRLGLLRDRAGDYEQYF	TGCGCCAGCAGACTCGGGCTTCTACGGGACAGGGCGGGGGACTACGAGCAGTACTTC	TRBV5-1	TRBJ2-7	.	TRBD1
CASSLVHATGSYGYTF	TGTGCCAGCAGCTTGGTGCATGCTACGGGGTCCTATGGCTACACCTTC	TRBV5-4	TRBJ1-2	.	.
CASSLAPQGLYGYTF	TGTGCCAGCAGCTTAGCCCCACAGGGCCTCTATGGCTACACCTTC	TRBV11-2	TRBJ1-2	few	.
CASSIASGAGYEQYF	TGTGCCAGTAGTATAGCATCCGGGGCGGGCTACGAGCAGTACTTC	TRBV19	TRBJ2-7	.	.
CASSEEREVTGELFF	TGTGCCAGTAGTGAGGAGAGGGAGGTAACCGGGGAGCTGTTTTTT	TRBV19	TRBJ2-2	.	.
CASSSTGYEQYF	TGTGCCAGCAGCTCTACAGGGTACGAGCAGTACTTC	TRBV7-9	TRBJ2-7	.	.
CASSRDRYSGANVLTF	TGTGCCAGCAGCAGGGACAGGTACTCTGGGGCCAACGTCCTGACTTTC	TRBV5-8	TRBJ2-6	.	TRBD1
CASRDTVNQPQHF	TGTGCCAGCAGGGATACAGTTAATCAGCCCCAGCATTTT	TRBV6-6	TRBJ1-5	.	.
CASSPRQFSYGYTF	TGTGCCAGCAGCCCCAGACAGTTTTCCTATGGCTACACCTTC	TRBV6-5	TRBJ1-2	.	.